The source of this T cell receptor beta chain is a study of identifying expanded T cells in peripheral blood (dated by TCRdb to the late 2010s). Notes on the research overall: Separate aliquots of the same genomic DNA pool were sequenced to produce technical replicates, and four replicates were compared in pairs. Study-wide conclusions, independent of this receptor: For all healthy donors, the variance in clone template counts between approximately 2-week samples rose significantly as total template count increased. Between technical replicates the binomial model flagged around 1.3 differentially abundant clones, whereas over around 2 weeks the binomial model flagged about 15 and over about 4 weeks approximately 20. Across all healthy-donor time intervals, the beta-binomial model significantly cut both the number of clones called differentially abundant and the false-positive rate. The authors expected that biological variance in healthy repertoires might rise further over much longer intervals, such as months to years.

With regard to this clone: Which antigen it targets is not known. No base qualities exist here, and no much larger clone lies one base off it.

TCRbeta CDR3 regions were profiled by bias-controlled multiplex PCR amplification of genomic DNA with the immunoSEQ Assay. The authors' analysis ran thus. The absolute abundance of each unique TCRbeta CDR3 region was quantified after sequences were collapsed and filtered. Differential abundance was tested with two models: a binomial (Fisher-equivalent) model and a beta-binomial model that adds time-dependent variance fitted from healthy donors. Any clone with fewer than 5 combined templates was excluded, and a clone was called differentially abundant if its Benjamini-Hochberg FDR was below 0.01. Beta-binomial variance was modeled as a function of total template count across the two samples using the form v = (b*log(k)+a)^2. TCRdb provides this immuneACCESS table in a form limited to in-frame rearrangements. Some clones are lacking; in checked studies, under half of them reflect an unresolved V gene, and why the rest are absent is not known. Clone size and V and J calls were adopted from that table, with D and trimming inferred from the DNA. The sample contains around 85,000 clones, about 88% of them found a single time. The ten biggest clones cover around a fifth of the sample.

No immune events such as infections were documented for the healthy donors during the collection period. Time-dependent variance in a beta-binomial model of T-cell clone differential abundance was calibrated using healthy-donor blood repertoires as a training cohort. The training cohort comprised roughly ten healthy donors, 3 female and 7 male. Donor ages ranged from about 25 to 64 years, with an average of about 44 years. Whole blood, obtained from a commercial supplier, was collected from each healthy donor at three time points spaced approximately 13 days apart. Genomic DNA was extracted from unsorted whole blood for immunosequencing. From its cysteine to its phenylalanine, the CDR3 spans 13 amino acids. Only the CDR3 DNA is retained, 39 bases long and in frame from the first base. CDR1 and CDR2, per the germline V gene, are SGDLS and YYNGEE. The V and J ends are trimmed by 2 bases and 7 bases, leaving 10 bases between them.

The chain is encoded by TRBV9 joined to TRBJ2-1, with TRBD2 tentatively as D gene (5 bases match). The source material was blood. The sequence was obtained from a person aged 18 to 75 in good health. The DNA reads TGTGCCAGCAGCGTGTCGGACTCGAATGAGCAGTTCTTC. This codes for CASSVSDSNEQFF.